Listed below are T cell receptor beta chains from one sample, sequenced in a study of Graves' ophthalmopathy and Graves' hyperthyroidism. TCRdb ran MiXCR on the multiplex PCR reads and lists one entry per CDR3 protein. The profile covers 500,000 to 600,000 distinct CDR3 sequences, with just under 40% appearing a single time and 3.5% to 4.5% taken by the ten largest. Sequencing was done on a sample of peripheral blood or thyroid tissue (not recorded which). These receptor sequences come from an adult man with Graves' hyperthyroidism. Each CDR3 is given with its conserved first and last residue. A D gene is named only where the DNA matches it firmly. Where a row states a size, it is once, few, many or the class of an expanded clone; other rows omit it.

V	D	J	size	DNA	CDR3
TRBV29-1	.	TRBJ2-7	.	TGCAGCGTTGACTATGGCCACGATCAGTGCTTC	CSVDYGHDQCF
TRBV7-3	.	TRBJ2-2	many	TGTGCCAGCAGCTTAGCAGGGTGGGACACCGGGGAGCTGTTTTTT	CASSLAGWDTGELFF
TRBV4-2	.	TRBJ2-7	many	TGTGCCAGCAGCCCCCAACGGGACGGACGGTACGAGCAGTACTTC	CASSPQRDGRYEQYF
TRBV19	.	TRBJ1-1	few	TGTGCCTGGATCGGCCCGGTGAACACTGAAGCTTTCTTT	CAWIGPVNTEAFF
TRBV6-2/TRBV6-3	.	TRBJ2-5	many	TGTGCCAGCAGTTGGATTAGCGCATTCCAAGAGACCCAGTACTTC	CASSWISAFQETQYF
TRBV29-1	TRBD1	TRBJ1-2	once	TGCAGCGTTCAGGACAGGGTGCGGGGCTACACCTTC	CSVQDRVRGYTF
TRBV7-8	.	TRBJ1-2	many	TGTGCCAGCAGCTTAGCTCCTGATTATGGCTACACCTTC	CASSLAPDYGYTF
TRBV20-1	.	TRBJ1-3	many	TGCAGTGTTCCTCTCCGGGACCCCTACTCTGGAAACACCATATATTTT	CSVPLRDPYSGNTIYF
TRBV10-3	TRBD2	TRBJ2-7	many	TGTGCCATCACGACTAGCGGGGCCCACGAGCAGTACTTC	CAITTSGAHEQYF
TRBV29-1	.	TRBJ2-5	.	TGCAGTGCTAGAACGCTCCGGGCAGTCCAAGAGACCCAGTACTTC	CSARTLRAVQETQYF
TRBV20-1	TRBD1	TRBJ2-5	many	TGCAGTGCTTTGAGACAGGGCACGGAAGAGACCCAGTACTTC	CSALRQGTEETQYF
TRBV10-3	.	TRBJ2-7	.	TGTCCCAGCAGGAATCTAGAAGAGCAGTACTTC	CPSRNLEEQYF
TRBV29-1	TRBD1	TRBJ1-2	many	TGCAGCGCGGGGGGGGGACAGAGACAAAATGGCTACACCTTC	CSAGGGQRQNGYTF
TRBV5-1	.	TRBJ1-2	.	TGCGCCAGCAGACGGGACGGAGGCTATGGCTACACCTTC	CASRRDGGYGYTF
TRBV24-1	.	TRBJ1-5	many	TGTGCCACCAGTGTCCTCCGGGACGATATGGAGCCCCAGCATTTT	CATSVLRDDMEPQHF
TRBV6-1	.	TRBJ1-5	many	TGTGCCACCCTTGTTGCTGGCAATCAGCCCCAGCATTTT	CATLVAGNQPQHF
TRBV7-2	.	TRBJ1-3	few	TGTGCCAGCAGCTTTGTGGGCCTCTCTGGAAACACCATATATTTT	CASSFVGLSGNTIYF
TRBV24-1	TRBD2	TRBJ2-7	.	TGTGCCACCAGTGATCAGCGATGGGGGATGACTAGCGGGAGACTCGATGAGCAGTACTTC	CATSDQRWGMTSGRLDEQYF
TRBV29-1	TRBD1	TRBJ1-1	many	TGCAGCGTTGATGGAGGGGACAGGGGGCCCGGCACTGAAGCTTTCTTT	CSVDGGDRGPGTEAFF
TRBV6-1	.	TRBJ1-1	once	TGTGCCAGCACCCGAGACAGTAACACTGAAGCTTACTTT	CASTRDSNTEAYF
TRBV5-1	TRBD1	TRBJ1-4	.	TGCGCCAGCAGCTGGGGGGACAGGTCTAATGAAAAACTGTTTTTT	CASSWGDRSNEKLFF
TRBV10-3	TRBD1	TRBJ2-3	.	TGTGCCATCAGCCCCAAGAGGACAGGGGGCCTTAACACAGATACGCAGTATTTT	CAISPKRTGGLNTDTQYF
TRBV7-9	.	TRBJ1-1	many	TGTGCCAGCAGCTTAGAAGTGGAAATGAACACTGAAGCTTTCTTT	CASSLEVEMNTEAFF
TRBV7-8	.	TRBJ2-7	.	TGTGCCACCCAAGCGTCGGGGGGCGCGTACGAGCAGCGCTTC	CATQASGGAYEQRF
TRBV7-6	.	TRBJ1-6	.	TGTGCCAGCAGCTTAGCTCGGGATTCACCCCTCCACTTT	CASSLARDSPLHF
TRBV20-1	.	TRBJ2-7	many	TGCAGTGCTAGGACAGGAAGCTACGAGCAGTACTTC	CSARTGSYEQYF
TRBV2	.	TRBJ1-1	many	TGTGCCAGCAGTGATTGGGGGGCATACACTGAAGCTTTCTTT	CASSDWGAYTEAFF
TRBV12-3/TRBV12-4	.	TRBJ1-3	few	TGTGCCAGCAGCCCCAGGACAACCCTTGGAAACACCATATATTTT	CASSPRTTLGNTIYF
TRBV10-3	TRBD1	TRBJ2-7	.	TGTGCCCTCCGGGACAGCTCCTACGAGCAGTACTTC	CALRDSSYEQYF
TRBV5-1	TRBD2	TRBJ2-5	few	TGCGCCAGCAGCCGCGGGACTAGCGCACAAGAGACCCAGTACTTC	CASSRGTSAQETQYF
TRBV29-1	TRBD1	TRBJ2-2	many	TGCAGCGCTAGACAGGGGAACACCGGGGAGCTGTTTTTT	CSARQGNTGELFF
TRBV27	.	TRBJ1-2	.	TGTGCCAGCAGTTTGCGCCGGGCTACCATTAACTATGGCTACACCTTC	CASSLRRATINYGYTF
TRBV24-1	.	TRBJ2-7	.	TGTGCCACCAGTGATCCTAGGGCTGGCTCCTACGAGCAGTACTTC	CATSDPRAGSYEQYF
TRBV5-1	TRBD2	TRBJ2-7	many	TGCGCCAGCAGCTTGGTGACTAGCGGGACCTCCTACGAGCAGTACTTC	CASSLVTSGTSYEQYF
TRBV7-2	TRBD2	TRBJ2-5	many	TGTGCCAGCAGCCTATCGCGACTATTCGGACTAGCGGGGGGTGAGACCCAGTACTTC	CASSLSRLFGLAGGETQYF
TRBV14	TRBD2	TRBJ2-7	once	TGTGCCAGCAGCCGCCTCGGGGGGAGGAACACCGGGGAGAGCTTCCCCGAGCAGTACTTC	CASSRLGGRNTGESFPEQYF
TRBV5-8	.	TRBJ1-6	many	TGTGCCAGCAGCGTGGGCCCCGGGCTTAATTCACCCCTCCACTTT	CASSVGPGLNSPLHF
TRBV5-1	TRBD1	TRBJ1-2	many	TGCGCCAGCAGCACGCGGACAGGGGGTGATGGCTACACCTTC	CASSTRTGGDGYTF
TRBV6-1	.	TRBJ2-7	many	TGTGCCAGCAGTGAAGGAACAGGCTCCTACGAGCAGTACTTC	CASSEGTGSYEQYF
TRBV4-1	.	TRBJ2-7	medium-sized	TGCGCCAGCAGCCAAGACCCGGGACGGGCTGAGCAGTACTTC	CASSQDPGRAEQYF
TRBV20-1	.	TRBJ1-4	many	TGCAGTGCTAGAGATGCGAGTGCAACTAATGAAAAACTGTTTTTT	CSARDASATNEKLFF
TRBV28	.	TRBJ1-2	.	TGTGCCAGCTATTCCGCTAACTATGGCTACACCTTC	CASYSANYGYTF
TRBV9	.	TRBJ2-7	many	TGTGCCAGCAGCGTAGATCCGGTGTCATCCTACGAGCAGTACTTC	CASSVDPVSSYEQYF
TRBV30	.	TRBJ1-2	few	TGTGCCTGGAGTGGTACAGTCTATGGCTACACCTTC	CAWSGTVYGYTF
TRBV2	TRBD2	TRBJ2-7	once	TGTGCCAGCAGCCAAGGGACTAGCGGTCCCCTGGGGAATGAGCAGTACTTC	CASSQGTSGPLGNEQYF
TRBV5-1	TRBD1	TRBJ2-7	many	TGCGCCAGCAGCTTGGAATCACAGGGGGCAACCTACGAGCAGTACTTC	CASSLESQGATYEQYF
TRBV7-9	TRBD1	TRBJ1-2	few	TGTGCCAGCAGCCGGCAGCCCGGGACAGGGGGCCGCTATGGCTACACCTTC	CASSRQPGTGGRYGYTF
TRBV28	TRBD1	TRBJ2-7	few	TGTGCCACCGAACCGCTGACAGGGGCGGGGGAGCAGTACTTC	CATEPLTGAGEQYF
TRBV7-9	.	TRBJ1-4	many	TGTGCCAGCAGCTGGGTAGGGTACGAAAAACTGTTTTTT	CASSWVGYEKLFF
TRBV6-5	TRBD1	TRBJ1-5	many	TGTGCCAGCAGTACTGGGACAGGGGGCATTCAGCCCCAGCATTTT	CASSTGTGGIQPQHF
TRBV2	.	TRBJ1-1	.	TGTGCCAGCAGTGACGTCGGGGAAGACACTGAAGCTTTCTTT	CASSDVGEDTEAFF
TRBV5-8	.	TRBJ1-1	many	TGTGCCAGCAGCTTGAGGTCAGGGGTGAACACTGAAGCTTTCTTT	CASSLRSGVNTEAFF